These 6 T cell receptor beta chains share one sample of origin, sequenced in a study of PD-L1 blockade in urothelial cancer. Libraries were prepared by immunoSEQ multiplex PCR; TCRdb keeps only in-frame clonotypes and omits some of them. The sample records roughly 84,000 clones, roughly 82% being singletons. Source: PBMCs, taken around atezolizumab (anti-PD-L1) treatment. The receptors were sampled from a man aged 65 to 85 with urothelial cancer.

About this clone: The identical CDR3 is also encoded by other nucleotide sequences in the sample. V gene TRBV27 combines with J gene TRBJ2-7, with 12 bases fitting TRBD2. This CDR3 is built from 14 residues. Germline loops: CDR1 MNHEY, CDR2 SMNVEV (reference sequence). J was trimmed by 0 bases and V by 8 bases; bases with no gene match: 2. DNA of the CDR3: TGTGCCAGCCAGACTAGCGGGAGCTCCTACGAGCAGTACTTC. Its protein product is CASQTSGSSYEQYF.

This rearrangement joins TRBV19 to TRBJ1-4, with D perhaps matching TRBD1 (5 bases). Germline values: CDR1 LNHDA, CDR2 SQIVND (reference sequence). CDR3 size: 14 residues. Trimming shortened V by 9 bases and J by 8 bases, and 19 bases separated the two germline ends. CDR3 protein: CASKETGEFEKLFF. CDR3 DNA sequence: TGTGCCAGCAAAGAGACGGGGGAGTTCGAAAAACTGTTTTTT.

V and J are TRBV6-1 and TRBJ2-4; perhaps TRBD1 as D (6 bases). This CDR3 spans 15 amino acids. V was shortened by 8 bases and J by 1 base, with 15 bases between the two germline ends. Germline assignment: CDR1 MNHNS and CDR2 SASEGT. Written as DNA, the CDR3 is TGTGCCAGCGGAGACAGGCAAGGGGCCAAAAACATTCAGTACTTC. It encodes CASGDRQGAKNIQYF.

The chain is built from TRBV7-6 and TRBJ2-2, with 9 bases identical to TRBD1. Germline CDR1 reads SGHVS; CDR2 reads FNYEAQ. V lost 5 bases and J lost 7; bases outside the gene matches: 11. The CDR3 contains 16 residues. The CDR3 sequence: CASSARQGEYGGELFF. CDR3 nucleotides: TGTGCCAGCAGCGCTAGACAGGGGGAGTACGGCGGGGAGCTGTTTTTT.

CDR3 sequence: CASSVLAGKVEQFF. The DNA of the CDR3 is TGTGCCAGCAGCGTACTAGCGGGAAAGGTGGAGCAGTTCTTC. The J gene is TRBJ2-1, the V gene TRBV9; 9 positions agree with TRBD2. This CDR3 comprises 14 residues. The V gene end was trimmed by 1 base and the J gene end by 10 bases; junction bases not matched to a gene: 6. CDR1 and CDR2 (germline): SGDLS, YYNGEE.

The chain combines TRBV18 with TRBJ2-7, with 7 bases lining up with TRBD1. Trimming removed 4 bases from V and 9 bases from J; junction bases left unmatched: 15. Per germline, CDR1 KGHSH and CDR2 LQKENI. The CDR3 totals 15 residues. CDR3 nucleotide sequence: TGTGCCAGCTCACAGAACAGCGACAGGGAAGTACGGCAGTACTTC. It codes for CASSQNSDREVRQYF.